This entry features one TCR beta chain sequence. The CDR3 runs to 13 residues. The J segment lost 5 bases and the V segment lost 6 bases, leaving 7 bases of the junction unmatched. Germline V gene sequence: CDR1 WSHSY, CDR2 SAAADI. Sequencing used immunoSEQ multiplex PCR; TCRdb keeps in-frame clones, though not all of them. There are roughly 120,000 clones in the sample; just over 85% occur only once, and around 7.7% lies in the top ten. This record comes from a study of T cell responses to AZD1222 COVID-19 vaccine. The genes are TRBV10-2 and TRBJ2-7; 7 bases are shared with TRBD1. Source: peripheral blood, taken on day 0 of AZD1222 vaccination. The receptor comes from an adult in good health. This CDR3 is CASRSRGSHEQYF. The DNA for the CDR3 is TGCGCCAGCAGAAGCAGGGGGTCCCACGAGCAGTACTTC.